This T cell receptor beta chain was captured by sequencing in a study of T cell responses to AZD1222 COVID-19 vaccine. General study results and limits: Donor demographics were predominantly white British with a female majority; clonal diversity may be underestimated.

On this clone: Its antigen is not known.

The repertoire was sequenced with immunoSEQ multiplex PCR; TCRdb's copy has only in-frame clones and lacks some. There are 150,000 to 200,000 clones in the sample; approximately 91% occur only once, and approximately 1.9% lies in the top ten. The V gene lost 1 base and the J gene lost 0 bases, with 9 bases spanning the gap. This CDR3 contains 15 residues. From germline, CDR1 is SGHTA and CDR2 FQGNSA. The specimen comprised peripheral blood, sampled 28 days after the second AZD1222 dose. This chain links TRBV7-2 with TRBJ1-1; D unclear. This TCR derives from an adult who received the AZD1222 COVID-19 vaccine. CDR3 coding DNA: TGTGCCAGCAGCTTAGTAGGCAGTTTGAACACTGAAGCTTTCTTT. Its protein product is CASSLVGSLNTEAFF.